What follows is one T cell receptor beta chain and its context. Its cognate antigen is unknown. The study ran its PCR with 60 Vbeta and 13 Jbeta primers. Some clones are missing from TCRdb's copy, which holds only in-frame ones; the method was immunoSEQ multiplex PCR. The sample holds about 120,000 clones, 72% seen once. Germline assignment: CDR1 SGHAT and CDR2 FQNNGV. The junction had 11 bases not matched to a gene; V was cut back by 5 bases and J by 4 bases. The CDR3 consists of 16 residues. The data are from a study of cytomegalovirus exposure and HLA in healthy donors. Findings and caveats of the study: Common viral pathogens were later found to be apparently linked to several of the most significant clusters. By a later analysis, the bulk of CMV-associated TCR beta chains appeared HLA-restricted.

The chain carries TRBV11-2 and TRBJ1-1, with 9 bases matching TRBD1. The sequencing sample was made of PBMCs. This receptor was taken from a man between 25 and 39 years old in good health and CMV-seronegative. This chain's CDR3 is CASSPGQGFVSTEAFF. The CDR3 bases are TGTGCCAGCAGCCCGGGACAGGGTTTCGTGAGCACTGAAGCTTTCTTT.